Listed below are T cell receptor beta chains from one sample, sequenced in a study of blood T cells in healthy people across ages. MiXCR, run by TCRdb on the 5' RACE reads, gives a single entry per CDR3 protein. The sample shows 380,000 or so distinct CDR3 sequences, over 45% of them seen only once. Source material: blood. The source of these receptors is a man between 60 and 75 years old in good health. Each CDR3 is given with its conserved first and last residue. D genes are given only for firm matches. Rows give clone size only sometimes, using once, few, many, or a class for an expanded clone.

J gene,clone size,V gene,D gene,CDR3 protein,CDR3 DNA
TRBJ2-3,few,TRBV7-2,.,CASSRRWSGTDTQYF,TGTGCCAGCAGCCGAAGGTGGAGCGGCACAGATACGCAGTATTTT
TRBJ1-2,.,TRBV7-2,.,CASSLLGRRKSGYTF,TGTGCCAGCAGCTTATTAGGCAGGCGCAAGTCAGGCTACACCTTC
TRBJ1-2,many,TRBV30,.,CAWTHLGAGEDGGYTF,TGTGCCTGGACCCACCTGGGGGCAGGGGAGGATGGTGGCTACACCTTC
TRBJ2-5,.,TRBV29-1,.,CSVAPGGGGGFQETQYF,TGCAGCGTTGCTCCAGGGGGCGGCGGGGGCTTCCAAGAGACCCAGTACTTC
TRBJ2-6,few,TRBV15,.,CATSRDHQGSGANVLTF,TGTGCCACCAGCAGAGATCACCAGGGATCTGGGGCCAACGTCCTGACTTTC
TRBJ2-7,once,TRBV4-2,.,CASSPGEGAYEQYF,TGTGCCAGCAGCCCCGGGGAGGGGGCCTACGAGCAGTACTTC
TRBJ2-7,.,TRBV11-1,TRBD2,CASSPTSGSSHEQYF,TGTGCCAGCAGCCCCACTAGCGGGAGCTCCCACGAGCAGTACTTC
TRBJ2-1,once,TRBV3-1,TRBD2,CASPSCGTRVYNEQFF,TGTGCCAGCCCGTCCTGTGGGACTAGAGTCTACAATGAGCAGTTCTTC
TRBJ2-5,.,TRBV12-3/TRBV12-4,.,CASSFSASREETQYF,TGTGCCAGCAGTTTTTCGGCGAGTAGGGAAGAGACCCAGTACTTC
TRBJ2-5,.,TRBV5-1,.,CASSLGDSNNNEQYF,TGCGCCAGCAGCTTGGGAGACAGCAACAACAATGAGCAGTACTTC
TRBJ2-5,few,TRBV10-1,.,CASSRDRHQETQYF,TGCGCCAGCTCAAGAGACAGGCACCAAGAGACCCAGTACTTC
TRBJ2-1,.,TRBV20-1,.,CSARAGIDEQFF,TGCAGTGCTAGGGCGGGTATCGATGAGCAGTTCTTC
TRBJ2-1,.,TRBV15,TRBD2,CATSFRTSGYNEQFF,TGTGCCACCAGCTTCCGGACTAGCGGATACAATGAGCAGTTCTTC
TRBJ1-1,once,TRBV7-2,.,CASSFWDGHTTEAFF,TGTGCCAGCAGCTTTTGGGACGGGCATACCACTGAAGCTTTCTTT
TRBJ2-7,few,TRBV7-2,TRBD2,CASSSLAGGGWEQYF,TGTGCCAGCAGCTCACTAGCGGGAGGGGGCTGGGAGCAGTACTTC
TRBJ2-3,.,TRBV18,.,CASSPLSTDTQYF,TGTGCCAGCTCACCTTTGTCCACAGATACGCAGTATTTT
TRBJ2-1,.,TRBV7-3,.,CASSGQIGEQFF,TGTGCCAGCTCAGGACAGATCGGTGAGCAGTTCTTC
TRBJ1-2,.,TRBV11-2,.,CASSFGSGYTF,TGTGCCAGCAGCTTCGGCAGCGGCTACACCTTC
TRBJ2-1,many,TRBV7-2,TRBD2,CASSGTSGSTEQFF,TGTGCCAGCAGCGGGACTAGCGGGAGTACTGAGCAGTTCTTC
TRBJ1-2,few,TRBV6-4,TRBD1,CASSDWDRGGRYGYTF,TGTGCCAGCAGTGACTGGGACAGGGGAGGTCGGTATGGCTACACCTTC
TRBJ2-7,.,TRBV5-1,.,CASSLTKDYEQYF,TGCGCCAGCAGCTTGACTAAGGATTACGAGCAGTACTTC
TRBJ1-1,once,TRBV12-3/TRBV12-4,.,CASSVMNTEAFF,TGTGCCAGCAGCGTCATGAACACTGAAGCTTTCTTT
TRBJ2-7,.,TRBV20-1,TRBD2,CSARGGPTYEQYF,TGCAGTGCCCGGGGGGGCCCAACCTACGAGCAGTACTTC
TRBJ1-2,.,TRBV14,.,CASSQVAVNYGYTF,TGTGCCAGCAGCCAAGTGGCGGTTAACTATGGCTACACCTTC
TRBJ2-3,many,TRBV12-3/TRBV12-4,.,CASSFGGASTDTQYF,TGCGCCAGCAGCTTCGGGGGCGCTAGCACAGATACGCAGTATTTT
TRBJ1-5,.,TRBV6-5,.,CASSYGRGQPQHF,TGTGCCAGCAGTTACGGCAGGGGCCAGCCCCAGCATTTT
TRBJ2-1,.,TRBV7-3,.,CASSLNRGGRLNEQFF,TGTGCCAGCAGCTTAAATAGGGGGGGTAGGCTCAATGAGCAGTTCTTC
TRBJ2-7,.,TRBV28,.,CASSLRAQGSEQYF,TGTGCCAGCAGTTTAAGGGCACAGGGCTCCGAGCAGTACTTC
TRBJ2-7,.,TRBV18,TRBD2,CASSLDLGRAYEQYF,TGTGCCAGCTCACTCGATTTAGGGAGGGCCTACGAGCAGTACTTC
TRBJ2-7,few,TRBV7-2,.,CASSLDVAAYEQYF,TGTGCCAGCAGCTTAGATGTAGCGGCCTACGAGCAGTACTTC
TRBJ2-4,.,TRBV9,.,CASSVGGGGNIQYF,TGTGCCAGCAGCGTAGGGGGGGGCGGAAACATTCAGTACTTC
TRBJ2-7,.,TRBV9,.,CASSPTLTYEQYF,TGTGCCAGCAGCCCGACACTTACCTACGAGCAGTACTTC
TRBJ1-2,.,TRBV4-2,TRBD1,CASSQEGRGRVGYTF,TGTGCCAGCAGCCAAGAGGGCAGGGGGAGGGTTGGCTACACCTTC
TRBJ2-3,few,TRBV5-6,.,CASSQTLGIDTQYF,TGTGCCAGCAGCCAAACCCTAGGGATAGATACGCAGTATTTT
TRBJ1-4,few,TRBV7-8,TRBD1,CASSPGQGRLGEKLFF,TGTGCCAGCAGCCCGGGACAGGGCAGGTTAGGTGAAAAACTGTTTTTT
TRBJ2-3,medium-sized,TRBV29-1,.,CSVGTDTQYF,TGCAGCGTTGGGACAGATACGCAGTATTTT
TRBJ2-5,few,TRBV7-2,TRBD2,CASSFATSGSGETQYF,TGTGCCAGCAGCTTTGCGACTAGCGGGAGTGGAGAGACCCAGTACTTC
TRBJ2-7,.,TRBV4-2,.,CASSQSSGLLVYEQYF,TGTGCCAGCAGCCAGTCCTCAGGGCTCCTCGTCTACGAGCAGTACTTC
TRBJ2-5,.,TRBV5-1,TRBD2,CASSLAERGGYGTQYF,TGCGCCAGCAGCTTGGCCGAGCGGGGGGGTTATGGGACCCAGTACTTC
TRBJ2-1,few,TRBV25-1,TRBD2,CASSELAGIEQFF,TGTGCCAGCAGTGAACTAGCGGGAATTGAGCAGTTCTTC